This TCR beta chain was documented in a study of OX40 agonist ivuxolimab in advanced cancers. Study background: The study treated patients with ivuxolimab, an agonistic anti-OX40 (CD134) antibody.

The ends lost 8 bases at V and 2 bases at J; junction bases unmatched: 2. The CDR3 is made up of 12 amino acids. In germline, CDR1 is MNHEY, CDR2 SVGAGI. Note on this clone: Its antigen is not identified.

Study conclusions and caveats: Among the lowest levels of clonal expansion were found in partial responders at 0.1-3.0 mg/kg.

Libraries were prepared by immunoSEQ multiplex PCR; TCRdb keeps only in-frame clonotypes and omits some of them. Of around 100,000 clones listed, under 95% are singletons. The specimen was CD4+ or CD8+ T cells sorted from blood, collected in a trial of the OX40 agonist ivuxolimab. The sequence derives from an adult with an advanced solid tumor such as melanoma, head and neck, liver or kidney cancer. This chain connects TRBV6-5 to TRBJ1-1, with TRBD1 identical over 7 bases. The CDR3 bases are TGTGCCAGCGGGACAGTTAACACTGAAGCTTTCTTT. Translated: CASGTVNTEAFF.